The 18 T cell receptor beta chains presented below share a single source sample, sequenced in a study of blood T cell repertoires in COVID-19. Repertoires were generated with immunoSEQ multiplex PCR, while TCRdb's copy carries only in-frame clones and drops some. The table records about 140,000 clones, over 80% of them present only once. Specimen: PBMCs or T cells enriched from blood (not recorded which). These receptors all stem from a man aged 60 to 75 who had recovered from COVID-19.

The chain uses TRBV19 and TRBJ1-6; D call uncertain. The length of the CDR3 is 16 residues. V lost 1 base, J lost 9 bases, and 16 bases lay in between. CDR1 is LNHDA, CDR2 SQIVND, per germline (reference sequence). The CDR3 DNA reads TGTGCCAGTAGTATAGTTCCGGTCGCAGGAGGTTCACCCCTCCACTTT. Protein: CASSIVPVAGGSPLHF.

The CDR3: CSASHGSGPYEQFF. The CDR3 DNA is TGCAGTGCTAGTCACGGGAGTGGTCCCTATGAGCAGTTCTTC. The chain recombines TRBV20-1 with TRBJ2-1; perhaps TRBD2 as D (6 bases). The V and J ends lost 3 bases and 8 bases respectively, with 17 bases between them. The germline gives CDR1 DFQATT, CDR2 SNEGSKA (reference sequence). The CDR3 sequence is 14 residues long.

V usage is TRBV10-3 and J usage is TRBJ1-1, with D tentatively TRBD1 (5 bases). CDR1 and CDR2 (germline): ENHRY, SYGVKD. The CDR3 has 13 residues. Between the trimmed V and J ends, which lost 10 bases and 1 base, there was a span of 13 bases. The CDR3 coding sequence is TGTGCCACCCAGGGTTCCGGGAACACTGAAGCTTTCTTT. This gives the protein CATQGSGNTEAFF.

This sequence joins TRBV28 and TRBJ1-1, with D hard to call. The CDR3 is made up of 14 amino acids. CDR1 is MDHEN, CDR2 SYDVKM, per germline. V was trimmed by 5 bases and J by 0 bases, leaving 10 bases between them. The CDR3 DNA follows: TGTGCCAGCAGTGTAGGGAGGGTGAACACTGAAGCTTTCTTT. Translation gives CASSVGRVNTEAFF.

This chain links TRBV5-1 with TRBJ2-7; tentatively, D is TRBD1 (5 bases). CDR3 length equals 14 residues. Trimming removed 1 base at V and 7 bases at J, with 15 bases between. CDR1 and CDR2 from the germline V gene are SGHRS and YFSETQ. For the CDR3, the DNA is TGCGCCAGCAGCTTGCGGCAGGGCCCAAAAGAGCAGTACTTC. It yields the protein CASSLRQGPKEQYF.

This clone has only one observation. The rearrangement uses TRBV2 and TRBJ2-3; 10 nucleotides align to TRBD2. The germline gives CDR1 SNHLY, CDR2 FYNNEI. CDR3 size: 15 residues. Germline trimming cut 6 bases from V and 1 base from J; bases unmatched to any gene: 4. The CDR3 region has the DNA TGTGCCAGCAGGGGGACTAGCGTTGGCACAGATACGCAGTATTTT. Translating it yields CASRGTSVGTDTQYF.

This clone is a singleton in its sample. In DNA form, the CDR3 reads TGTGCCAGTAAATCCAACGGACAGGGATTCAATCAGCCCCAGCATTTT. Its translation: CASKSNGQGFNQPQHF. The rearrangement joins TRBV19 to TRBJ1-5, with 8 bases identical to TRBD1. The ends lost 7 bases at V and 3 bases at J; junction bases unmatched: 11. The V gene's germline CDR1 is LNHDA and CDR2 SQIVND (reference sequence). The CDR3 is made up of 16 amino acids.

The chain recombines TRBV5-4 with TRBJ1-5; D possibly corresponds to TRBD1 (6 bases). CDR3 length: 17 amino acids. CDR1 is SGHNT, CDR2 YYREEE, per germline (reference sequence). Trimming cost V 0 bases and J 0 bases, with 13 bases left between them. The CDR3 protein is CASSLGGTTNSNQPQHF. The CDR3 DNA follows: TGTGCCAGCAGCTTGGGAGGGACAACGAATAGCAATCAGCCCCAGCATTTT.

The chain recombines TRBV11-1 with TRBJ2-1, with TRBD2 matching over 9 bases. The CDR3 is made up of 15 amino acids. Germline values: CDR1 SGHAT, CDR2 FQDESV (reference sequence). The V gene end was trimmed by 3 bases and the J gene end by 5 bases; junction bases not matched to a gene: 5. CDR3 DNA sequence: TGTGCCAGCAGCTTCTCGCCTAGCGGGGACAATGAGCAGTTCTTC. Translated: CASSFSPSGDNEQFF.

The rearrangement links TRBV18 to TRBJ2-3; D not resolved. The V gene's germline CDR1 is KGHSH and CDR2 LQKENI. V shed 2 bases and J shed 5 bases, with 5 bases lying between them. The CDR3 runs to 12 residues. The CDR3 here is CASSPTEDTQYF. In DNA form, the CDR3 reads TGTGCCAGCTCACCAACTGAAGATACGCAGTATTTT.

This clone occurred once. The chain is built from TRBV9 and TRBJ1-4; unclear D gene. This CDR3 has 14 residues. V shed 0 bases and J shed 4 bases, with 7 bases lying between them. Per the germline V gene, CDR1 is SGDLS and CDR2 is YYNGEE. CDR3 protein: CASSVGLNNEKLFF. In DNA, the CDR3 is TGTGCCAGCAGCGTAGGACTGAATAATGAAAAACTGTTTTTT.

V usage is TRBV18 and J usage is TRBJ2-1; the D gene is possibly TRBD2 (7 bases). V lost 0 bases and J 7 bases, leaving 13 bases between the germline ends. The length of the CDR3 is 15 residues. Per germline, CDR1 KGHSH and CDR2 LQKENI. The CDR3 sequence: CASSPPGGPGNEQFF. In DNA, the CDR3 is TGTGCCAGCTCACCACCGGGGGGGCCTGGGAATGAGCAGTTCTTC.

The rearrangement links TRBV6-5 to TRBJ1-3, with a possible D match to TRBD1 (5 bases). The V gene's germline CDR1 is MNHEY and CDR2 SVGAGI. V lost 6 bases, J lost 0 bases, and 9 bases lay in between. The CDR3 is 14 amino acids. CDR3 sequence reads: CASRNTGSGNTIYF. The CDR3 nucleotides read TGTGCCAGCAGAAACACAGGCTCTGGAAACACCATATATTTT.

The V and J genes are TRBV7-8 and TRBJ1-5; D possibly corresponds to TRBD1 (5 bases). The CDR3 totals 16 residues. The V end was cut by 1 base, the J end by 2 bases, with 12 bases between. Germline values: CDR1 SGHVS, CDR2 FQNEAQ. The CDR3 DNA follows: TGTGCCAGCAGCTTAGGGGGGGGAAACGGCAATCAGCCCCAGCATTTT. Protein sequence: CASSLGGGNGNQPQHF. Together with reference TRBV7-8 and TRBJ1-5, the CDR3 gives the full variable domain: GAGVSQSPRYKVAKRGQDVALRCDPISGHVSLFWYQQALGQGPEFLTYFQNEAQLDKSGLPSDRFFAERPEGSVSTLKIQRTQQEDSAVYLCASSLGGGNGNQPQHFGDGTRLSIL.

The chain carries TRBV19 and TRBJ2-3; a weak D match, TRBD2 (5 bases). CDR1 is LNHDA, CDR2 SQIVND, per germline (reference sequence). This CDR3 region has 16 residues. Trimming removed 0 bases at V and 4 bases at J, with 14 bases between. The CDR3 loop is CASSIDRSGGADTQYF. The CDR3 region has the DNA TGTGCCAGTAGTATAGATCGGAGCGGAGGAGCAGATACGCAGTATTTT. The whole variable domain, remainder taken from reference TRBV19 and TRBJ2-3, is DGGITQSPKYLFRKEGQNVTLSCEQNLNHDAMYWYRQDPGQGLRLIYYSQIVNDFQKGDIAEGYSVSREKKESFPLTVTSAQKNPTAFYLCASSIDRSGGADTQYFGPGTRLTVL.

The rearrangement joins TRBV13 to TRBJ2-2; D ambiguous. Trimming shortened V by 6 bases and J by 0 bases, and 8 bases separated the two germline ends. This CDR3 is 14 amino acids long. Germline V gives CDR1 PRHDT, CDR2 FYEKMQ (reference sequence). The CDR3 is CASRPQANTGELFF. CDR3 bases: TGTGCCAGCAGACCCCAGGCGAACACCGGGGAGCTGTTTTTT.

The V call is TRBV18, the J call TRBJ2-1; unclear D gene. This CDR3 has 12 residues. V was trimmed by 3 bases and J by 6 bases, leaving 6 bases between them. Germline V gene sequence: CDR1 KGHSH, CDR2 LQKENI. CDR3: CASSPSGNEQFF. CDR3 sequence (DNA): TGTGCCAGCTCACCTTCCGGCAATGAGCAGTTCTTC.

In its sample, this clone was seen once. The CDR3 loop is CASSEQGADTQYF. CDR3 coding DNA: TGTGCCAGCAGCGAGCAGGGCGCAGATACGCAGTATTTT. J is TRBJ2-3 and V is TRBV5-5; a possible D gene is TRBD1 (5 bases). V was trimmed by 4 bases and J by 4 bases, leaving 10 bases between them. The CDR3 covers 13 residues. CDR1 and CDR2 from the germline V gene are SGHKS and YYEKEE (reference sequence).